The 25 T cell receptor beta chains below come from one sample, sequenced in a study of cytomegalovirus exposure and HLA in healthy donors. A multiplex PCR was run with 60 Vbeta primers and 13 Jbeta primers. Sequencing was performed with immunoSEQ multiplex PCR; in TCRdb, only in-frame clones are kept and a portion is missing. The sample lists fewer than 100,000 clones, 60% to 80% occurring once. The specimen sequenced was PBMCs. Receptor source: a female donor in good health and CMV-seronegative.

V is TRBV19 and J is TRBJ2-6, with D hard to call. The V gene lost 2 bases and the J gene lost 3 bases, with 8 bases spanning the gap. Germline V gene data show CDR1 as LNHDA and CDR2 as SQIVND (reference sequence). The CDR3 is 15 amino acids. CDR3 region: CASSIYVYGANVLTF. CDR3 in DNA: TGTGCCAGTAGTATATATGTGTATGGGGCCAACGTCCTGACTTTC.

This rearrangement joins TRBV18 to TRBJ2-1; 11 bases agree with TRBD2. Germline CDR1 is KGHSH and CDR2 is LQKENI. CDR3 length: 15 residues. J was trimmed by 7 bases and V by 4 bases; bases with no gene match: 6. CDR3 nucleotide sequence: TGTGCCAGCTCACAACTAGCGGGAGCGGGAAATGAGCAGTTCTTC. Its translation: CASSQLAGAGNEQFF.

The chain employs TRBV27 and TRBJ1-2, with D unclear. V dropped 3 bases and J dropped 7 bases, with 12 bases sitting between them. The CDR3 covers 13 residues. The germline gives CDR1 MNHEY, CDR2 SMNVEV (reference sequence). Here the CDR3 DNA reads TGTGCCAGCAGTTTGTCTAGATTTCTTGGCTACACCTTC. Its protein is CASSLSRFLGYTF.

V usage is TRBV25-1 and J usage is TRBJ1-1; TRBD1 agrees at 7 bases. This CDR3 comprises 13 residues. The germline CDR1 and CDR2 sequences are MGHDK and SYGVNS. Trimming removed 6 bases from V and 1 base from J; junction bases left unmatched: 2. DNA of the CDR3: TGTGCCAGCAGAGGACAGGCGAACACTGAAGCTTTCTTT. Encoded protein: CASRGQANTEAFF. The complete variable domain, with remaining parts taken from reference TRBV25-1 and TRBJ1-1, reads EADIYQTPRYLVIGTGKKITLECSQTMGHDKMYWYQQDPGMELHLIHYSYGVNSTEKGDLSSESTVSRIRTEHFPLTLESARPSHTSQYLCASRGQANTEAFFGQGTRLTVV.

The genes are TRBV30 and TRBJ1-4; D remains ambiguous. Trimming cost V 4 bases and J 1 base, with 10 bases left between them. This CDR3 is 14 amino acids long. Per germline, CDR1 GTSNPN and CDR2 SVGIG (reference sequence). CDR3: CAWTQRRTNEKLFF. The CDR3 bases are TGTGCCTGGACGCAGCGGAGAACTAATGAAAAACTGTTTTTT.

The chain employs TRBV4-3 and TRBJ2-5; TRBD2 matches 10 bases. V was clipped by 4 bases and J by 1 base; unmatched bases: 9. The CDR3 runs to 17 residues. Germline loops: CDR1 LGHNA, CDR2 YSLEER. In nucleotides, the CDR3 is TGCGCCAGCAGCCCAAATAGCGGGGGGCCCGGCCAAGAGACCCAGTACTTC. This encodes CASSPNSGGPGQETQYF.

This chain uses TRBV19 with TRBJ2-1; 8 bases agree with TRBD2. Germline CDR1 reads LNHDA; CDR2 reads SQIVND (reference sequence). The CDR3 has 16 residues. V lost 6 bases, J lost 4 bases, and 11 bases stayed unmatched. The CDR3 protein is CASSLGSGSGYNEQFF. The CDR3, as DNA: TGTGCCAGTAGCCTCGGAAGCGGGAGTGGGTACAATGAGCAGTTCTTC.

J is TRBJ1-5 and V is TRBV19; 9 positions agree with TRBD1. Germline loops: CDR1 LNHDA, CDR2 SQIVND (reference sequence). J gave up 7 bases and V 5 bases, and 3 bases lay outside the gene matches. The CDR3 extends over 13 amino acids. Here the CDR3 reads CASSRDREQPQHF. CDR3 sequence (DNA): TGTGCCAGTAGTCGGGACAGGGAACAGCCCCAGCATTTT.

V gene TRBV7-3 combines with J gene TRBJ2-2, with D maybe TRBD2 (6 bases). The germline V gene has CDR1 SGHTA and CDR2 FQGTGA. V was shortened by 1 base and J by 3 bases, with 12 bases between the two germline ends. This CDR3 has 16 residues. CDR3 loop: CASSLSGGTYTGELFF. The CDR3 DNA follows: TGTGCCAGCAGCTTAAGTGGGGGGACCTACACCGGGGAGCTGTTTTTT. Full variable domain (rest looked up from reference TRBV7-3 and TRBJ2-2): GAGVSQTPSNKVTEKGKYVELRCDPISGHTALYWYRQSLGQGPEFLIYFQGTGAADDSGLPNDRFFAVRPEGSVSTLKIQRTERGDSAVYLCASSLSGGTYTGELFFGEGSRLTVL.

This clone was picked up a small number of times. The chain is built from TRBV5-4 and TRBJ1-1, with unresolved D. The CDR3 covers 14 residues. Trimming stripped 4 bases from V and 1 base from J, with 11 bases between. CDR1 and CDR2 (germline): SGHNT, YYREEE (reference sequence). CDR3 DNA sequence: TGTGCCAGCAGCCAATCTTACAGGAACACTGAAGCTTTCTTT. It encodes CASSQSYRNTEAFF.

The chain links TRBV13 to TRBJ2-7; 11 nucleotides match TRBD2. The CDR3 loop spans 14 amino acids. CDR1 is PRHDT, CDR2 FYEKMQ, per germline (reference sequence). V shed 4 bases and J 5 bases; nucleotides not matched to a gene: 4. The CDR3 here is CASSSTSGVHEQYF. DNA of the CDR3: TGTGCCAGCAGCTCGACTAGCGGGGTCCACGAGCAGTACTTC.

This rearrangement joins TRBV30 to TRBJ2-5; D is unclear. Trimming stripped 8 bases from V and 4 bases from J, with 14 bases between. Germline lookup yields CDR1 GTSNPN and CDR2 SVGIG (reference sequence). The CDR3 loop spans 12 amino acids. The CDR3 is CALFERLETQYF. The CDR3 nucleotides read TGTGCCCTTTTCGAGAGACTAGAGACCCAGTACTTC.

This chain uses TRBV5-1 with TRBJ2-5, with 8 bases aligning to TRBD2. The V gene end was trimmed by 0 bases and the J gene end by 3 bases; junction bases not matched to a gene: 7. The length of the CDR3 is 16 residues. Per the germline V gene, CDR1 is SGHRS and CDR2 is YFSETQ. The DNA for the CDR3 is TGCGCCAGCAGCTTGGAGTTACTAGCGGAGGAAGAGACCCAGTACTTC. Translation gives CASSLELLAEEETQYF.

This rearrangement joins TRBV19 to TRBJ1-2; D gene unclear. The ends were cut back, 2 bases at V and 8 bases at J, with 18 bases in the middle. Germline V gene lookup returns CDR1 LNHDA and CDR2 SQIVND (reference sequence). This CDR3 comprises 15 residues. The CDR3, as DNA: TGTGCCAGTAGTATACCTCACTCCCGGGCGGGGGGCTACACCTTC. Residues: CASSIPHSRAGGYTF.

The rearrangement links TRBV4-1 to TRBJ1-2; TRBD1 matches at 8 bases. CDR3 length equals 14 residues. Germline assignment: CDR1 MGHRA and CDR2 YSYEKL. V was clipped by 4 bases and J by 4 bases; unmatched bases: 5. CDR3 bases: TGCGCCAGCAGCCGGGTACAGGGGGGCTATGGCTACACCTTC. Its translation is CASSRVQGGYGYTF.

The V call is TRBV5-1, the J call TRBJ2-2; TRBD1 might be the D (6 bases). The CDR3 sequence is 14 residues long. The V end was cut by 0 bases, the J end by 6 bases, with 9 bases between. Looked up from germline, CDR1 is SGHRS and CDR2 is YFSETQ. CDR3 nucleotides: TGCGCCAGCAGCTTGGCCCAGGGGTCCGGGGAGCTGTTTTTT. Its translation: CASSLAQGSGELFF.

Concerning this clone: The CDR3 end shows no conserved phenylalanine or tryptophan, and so a read error is likely. The DNA is omitted, as the CDR3 cannot be located on it reliably, and the CDR3 follows TCRdb's listing. This rearrangement joins TRBV30 to TRBJ1-1; the table's D call TRBD1 went unverified against the DNA. Germline loops: CDR1 GTSNPN, CDR2 SVGIG (reference sequence). The CDR3 has 13 amino acids, counting both end residues. CDR3 sequence reads: CAWSVSGRAGKFG.

The chain couples TRBV5-6 to TRBJ1-2; D perhaps matches TRBD1 (5 bases). CDR1 is SGHDT, CDR2 YYEEEE, per germline. The CDR3 totals 16 residues. V gave up 0 bases and J gave up 2 bases, with 14 bases separating them. As DNA, the CDR3 is TGTGCCAGCAGCTTGGAAGGGGCAGGATACAACTATGGCTACACCTTC. Amino acid sequence: CASSLEGAGYNYGYTF.

The chain is built from TRBV19 and TRBJ1-2; 7 positions agree with TRBD1. The CDR3 consists of 15 residues. The V segment lost 4 bases and the J segment 4 bases; nucleotides outside the gene matches: 9. Germline V gene data show CDR1 as LNHDA and CDR2 as SQIVND (reference sequence). The CDR3 reads CASSTRDSGGYGYTF. CDR3 sequence (DNA): TGTGCCAGTAGTACCCGGGACAGCGGAGGCTATGGCTACACCTTC.

The chain uses TRBV14 and TRBJ1-1, with D possibly TRBD1 on 5 matching bases. V was trimmed by 1 base and J by 0 bases, leaving 9 bases between them. CDR1 is SGHDN, CDR2 FVKESK, per germline. The CDR3 totals 15 residues. The CDR3 region is CASSQVWGVNTEAFF. For the CDR3, the DNA is TGTGCCAGCAGCCAAGTCTGGGGGGTGAACACTGAAGCTTTCTTT.

The chain couples TRBV9 to TRBJ2-5, with unresolved D. CDR3 length: 12 amino acids. Germline V CDR1 and CDR2: SGDLS, YYNGEE. The ends were cut back, 4 bases at V and 5 bases at J, with 9 bases in the middle. Here the CDR3 reads CASSPNVETQYF. The DNA for the CDR3 is TGTGCCAGCAGCCCAAATGTGGAGACCCAGTACTTC.

The chain has TRBV7-9 and TRBJ1-1; a weak D match, TRBD1 (6 bases). The germline gives CDR1 SEHNR, CDR2 FQNEAQ (reference sequence). The germline V and J ends were trimmed by 5 bases and 1 base, with 23 bases remaining between them. The CDR3 length is 18 residues. CDR3: CASSPFGATQGPNTEAFF. In DNA, the CDR3 is TGTGCCAGCAGCCCCTTCGGAGCGACGCAGGGGCCGAACACTGAAGCTTTCTTT.

J is TRBJ2-1 and V is TRBV19; D is perhaps TRBD2 (5 bases). Germline CDR1 is LNHDA and CDR2 is SQIVND (reference sequence). The germline V and J ends were trimmed by 2 bases and 1 base, with 9 bases remaining between them. The CDR3 runs 15 residues. The CDR3 region has the DNA TGTGCCAGTAGTATAACTAGTAATTCCTACAATGAGCAGTTCTTC. Translating it yields CASSITSNSYNEQFF.

The chain employs TRBV4-1 and TRBJ1-4, with 10 nucleotides matching TRBD1. The CDR3 extends over 15 amino acids. Per the germline V gene, CDR1 is MGHRA and CDR2 is YSYEKL. V lost 4 bases, J lost 6 bases, and 5 bases stayed unmatched. In DNA, the CDR3 is TGCGCCAGCAGCCTCGGACAGGGGGGGCATGAAAAACTGTTTTTT. The encoded protein is CASSLGQGGHEKLFF.

CDR3 amino acids: CASSEVETGELFF. DNA of the CDR3: TGTGCCAGCAGTGAGGTAGAAACCGGGGAGCTGTTTTTT. The chain combines TRBV2 with TRBJ2-2; the D is unclear. Per the germline V gene, CDR1 is SNHLY and CDR2 is FYNNEI. V lost 3 bases to trimming and J lost 5 bases, with 7 bases between them. CDR3 length equals 13 residues.